This T cell receptor (beta chain) appears in the sequencing data of a study of CXCR3-negative and CXCR3-positive naive CD8 T cells. Comment on this clonotype: What it recognizes is unknown.

This CDR3 is 13 amino acids long. Germline values: CDR1 SQVTM, CDR2 ANQGSEA. Findings and caveats of the study: A higher hydrophobicity marked the TRB CDR3s of CXCR3-positive naive cells versus CXCR3-negative naive cells. With respect to TRBV-TRBJ usage, naive CXCR3-negative and CXCR3-positive cells were similar; memory differed.

UMI labels and 5' RACE were used to prepare the TRB cDNA libraries. TCRdb re-called the 5' RACE reads and shows each CDR3 protein once, DNA omitted. The sample yields about 50,000 distinct CDR3 sequences, of which the top ten take up about 0.5%. Sorts performed in triplicate captured over 250,000 cells each from every CD8+ T cell subset. The rearrangement uses TRBV29-1 and TRBJ2-7; TCRdb selects TRBD1, and the lack of DNA leaves this call unchecked. The sequence came from a human donor in good health. Some clones in this sample may be carry-over from other donors' samples. The sequenced sample consisted of naive CXCR3+ CD8+ T cells from blood. The subset was: CD45RO-CCR7+CD27+CD95- naive CD8+ T cells expressing CXCR3 (TNR3+). The CDR3 here is CSAIEGVLYEQYF.